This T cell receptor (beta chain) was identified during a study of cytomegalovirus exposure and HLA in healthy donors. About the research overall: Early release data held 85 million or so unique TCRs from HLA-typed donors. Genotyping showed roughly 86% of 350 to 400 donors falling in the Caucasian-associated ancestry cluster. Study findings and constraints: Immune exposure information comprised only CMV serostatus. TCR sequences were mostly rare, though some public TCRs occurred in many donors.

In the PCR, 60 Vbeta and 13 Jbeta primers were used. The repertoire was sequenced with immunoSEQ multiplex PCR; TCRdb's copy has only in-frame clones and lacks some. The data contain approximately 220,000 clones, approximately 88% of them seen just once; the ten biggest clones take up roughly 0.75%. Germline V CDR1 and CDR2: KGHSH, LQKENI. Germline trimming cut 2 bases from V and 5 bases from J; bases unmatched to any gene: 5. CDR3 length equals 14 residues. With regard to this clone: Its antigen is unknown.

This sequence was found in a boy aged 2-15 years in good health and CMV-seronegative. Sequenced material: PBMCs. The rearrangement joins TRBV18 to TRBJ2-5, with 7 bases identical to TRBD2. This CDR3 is CASSPGGGLETQYF. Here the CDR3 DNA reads TGTGCCAGCTCACCAGGGGGGGGTCTGGAGACCCAGTACTTC.